Each of the 25 T cell receptor beta chains below was sequenced from the same sample in a study of blood T cell repertoires in COVID-19. TCRdb's table, derived via immunoSEQ multiplex PCR, lists solely in-frame clones and lacks some. The sample has 55,000 to 85,000 clones; just over 90% are singletons. The sample was peripheral blood. These receptors were taken from a woman under 30 with acute or convalescent COVID-19.

In its sample, this clone was seen once. V gene TRBV29-1 combines with J gene TRBJ1-1; D is uncertain. In germline, CDR1 is SQVTM, CDR2 ANQGSEA. This CDR3 is 13 amino acids long. V shed 5 bases and J shed 5 bases, with 15 bases lying between them. In DNA, the CDR3 is TGCAGCGTTCTTGGGAGGGCCGGGACTGAAGCTTTCTTT. Amino acids: CSVLGRAGTEAFF.

V and J are TRBV19 and TRBJ2-2; D unclear. The CDR3 is 12 residues long. V lost 2 bases to trimming and J lost 5 bases, with 3 bases between them. Germline V gene sequence: CDR1 LNHDA, CDR2 SQIVND (reference sequence). CDR3 residues: CASSIPTGELFF. The CDR3, as DNA: TGTGCCAGTAGTATACCAACCGGGGAGCTGTTTTTT.

The V call is TRBV28, the J call TRBJ2-3, with 8 bases aligning to TRBD2. This CDR3 spans 15 amino acids. Germline V gene lookup returns CDR1 MDHEN and CDR2 SYDVKM. Trimming at V came to 2 bases and at J to 4 bases, leaving 5 bases not matched to a gene. As DNA, the CDR3 is TGTGCCAGCAGTTTAGCGGGGGGCGGTTCAGATACGCAGTATTTT. Its protein is CASSLAGGGSDTQYF.

This sequence joins TRBV6-1 and TRBJ2-5; no reliable D call. CDR3 length: 14 residues. The germline V gene has CDR1 MNHNS and CDR2 SASEGT. V lost 3 bases and J lost 5, with 13 bases in between. CDR3 nucleotide sequence: TGTGCCAGCAGTGAGTCTCCCCGTCGGGAGACCCAGTACTTC. It encodes CASSESPRRETQYF.

The chain carries TRBV2 and TRBJ2-2; TRBD1 matches 9 bases. The V gene end was trimmed by 5 bases and the J gene end by 5 bases; junction bases not matched to a gene: 6. The CDR3 spans 15 residues. The germline V gene encodes CDR1 SNHLY and CDR2 FYNNEI. In DNA form, the CDR3 reads TGTGCCAGCAGTATGGGGACAGGGCCTACCGGGGAGCTGTTTTTT. Residues: CASSMGTGPTGELFF. The full variable domain, with the rest looked up from reference TRBV2 and TRBJ2-2, is EPEVTQTPSHQVTQMGQEVILRCVPISNHLYFYWYRQILGQKVEFLVSFYNNEISEKSEIFDDQFSVERPDGSNFTLKIRSTKLEDSAMYFCASSMGTGPTGELFFGEGSRLTVL.

The chain couples TRBV5-1 to TRBJ2-3, with TRBD1 matching 11 bases. V was clipped by 2 bases and J by 5 bases; unmatched bases: 7. The CDR3 sequence is 16 residues long. Germline V gives CDR1 SGHRS, CDR2 YFSETQ. The CDR3, as DNA: TGCGCCAGCAGCTTCTACGGGACAGGGGGAATAGATACGCAGTATTTT. Residues: CASSFYGTGGIDTQYF.

The chain joins TRBV5-6 to TRBJ1-2; 8 bases match TRBD1. Germline trimming cut 4 bases from V and 4 bases from J; bases unmatched to any gene: 3. Per germline, CDR1 SGHDT and CDR2 YYEEEE. The CDR3 has 13 residues. This CDR3 reads CASSVGTGYGYTF. CDR3 nucleotide sequence: TGTGCCAGCAGCGTGGGGACAGGCTATGGCTACACCTTC.

This clone was detected a few times. The J gene is TRBJ2-3, the V gene TRBV7-9; 13 nucleotides match TRBD2. Germline CDR1 is SEHNR and CDR2 is FQNEAQ (reference sequence). The CDR3 has 16 residues. J was trimmed by 2 bases and V by 3 bases; bases with no gene match: 2. The CDR3 DNA follows: TGTGCCAGCAGCTTCGGGACTAGCGGGAACACAGATACGCAGTATTTT. Amino acids: CASSFGTSGNTDTQYF.

This clone has only one observation. The rearrangement joins TRBV11-2 to TRBJ1-3, with D perhaps matching TRBD1 (6 bases). The CDR3 length is 19 residues. CDR1 and CDR2 from the germline V gene are SGHAT and FQNNGV. V gave up 1 base and J gave up 6 bases, with 25 bases separating them. The CDR3 here is CASSLGLGAGAGALNTIYF. DNA of the CDR3: TGTGCCAGCAGCTTAGGATTGGGGGCCGGGGCAGGCGCATTAAACACCATATATTTT.

The rearrangement joins TRBV27 to TRBJ1-1, with D possibly TRBD1 on 5 matching bases. The CDR3 runs to 15 residues. With 3 bases removed from V and 0 bases from J, the gap between germline ends came to 11 bases. Germline values: CDR1 MNHEY, CDR2 SMNVEV (reference sequence). DNA of the CDR3: TGTGCCAGCAGTTTGCTCGACAGCATGAACACTGAAGCTTTCTTT. It yields the protein CASSLLDSMNTEAFF.

J is TRBJ1-3 and V is TRBV30, with 7 bases fitting TRBD1. V shed 2 bases and J 3 bases; nucleotides not matched to a gene: 7. CDR3 size: 15 residues. Germline CDR1 is GTSNPN and CDR2 is SVGIG (reference sequence). CDR3 loop: CAWSLAGQRGNTIYF. For the CDR3, the DNA is TGTGCCTGGAGTCTGGCGGGACAGCGTGGAAACACCATATATTTT.

The chain couples TRBV10-3 to TRBJ1-3, with 7 positions matching TRBD1. CDR1 is ENHRY and CDR2 is SYGVKD in the germline V gene. Unmatched junction bases numbered 6, after V lost 4 bases and J lost 0 bases. CDR3 length: 16 amino acids. CDR3 nucleotide sequence: TGTGCCATCAGTGGGGGGACAGAATACTCTGGAAACACCATATATTTT. It translates to CAISGGTEYSGNTIYF.

This rearrangement joins TRBV12-3 or TRBV12-4 to TRBJ1-2; 7 bases agree with TRBD1. Losses at the gene ends were 6 bases for V and 12 bases for J; bases not matched to a gene: 7. The CDR3 is 11 amino acids. The CDR3 here is CASSKGAVHTF. CDR3 DNA sequence: TGTGCCAGCAGCAAGGGGGCGGTCCACACCTTC.

The CDR3 sequence: CASSGTGADYGYTF. In DNA, the CDR3 is TGTGCCAGCAGCGGAACAGGGGCTGACTATGGCTACACCTTC. The chain is built from TRBV11-2 and TRBJ1-2; 7 nucleotides align to TRBD1. This CDR3 is built from 14 residues. Trimming took 5 bases from V and 3 from J; bases not matched to a gene: 6. The V gene's germline CDR1 is SGHAT and CDR2 FQNNGV. Combining the CDR3 with reference TRBV11-2 and TRBJ1-2 gives the whole variable domain EAGVAQSPRYKIIEKRQSVAFWCNPISGHATLYWYQQILGQGPKLLIQFQNNGVVDDSQLPKDRFSAERLKGVDSTLKIQPAKLEDSAVYLCASSGTGADYGYTFGSGTRLTVV.

The chain carries TRBV5-4 and TRBJ1-2; no reliable D call. The CDR3 has 14 residues. Trimming took 2 bases from V and 7 from J, leaving 15 bases between them. Germline V gene lookup returns CDR1 SGHNT and CDR2 YYREEE (reference sequence). CDR3 sequence reads: CASSLDPYRGGYTF. DNA of the CDR3: TGTGCCAGCAGCTTAGACCCCTATCGAGGTGGCTACACCTTC.

V and J are TRBV7-9 and TRBJ1-2; D is ambiguous. Trimming cost V 1 base and J 1 base, with 10 bases left between them. This CDR3 comprises 15 residues. From germline, CDR1 is SEHNR and CDR2 FQNEAQ (reference sequence). Written as DNA, the CDR3 is TGTGCCAGCAGCTTAGGAGGGCACCTTAACTATGGCTACACCTTC. Amino acids: CASSLGGHLNYGYTF.

The chain has TRBV5-6 and TRBJ2-1, with 10 bases that match TRBD2. Trimming cost V 0 bases and J 0 bases; bases outside gene matches: 0. Germline V gene sequence: CDR1 SGHDT, CDR2 YYEEEE. This CDR3 contains 16 residues. The CDR3 here is CASSLGTSGSYNEQFF. For the CDR3, the DNA is TGTGCCAGCAGCTTGGGGACTAGCGGCTCCTACAATGAGCAGTTCTTC.

The chain couples TRBV2 to TRBJ2-1; 8 bases are shared with TRBD2. This CDR3 has 16 amino acids. CDR1 and CDR2 from the germline V gene are SNHLY and FYNNEI. V was clipped by 1 base and J by 3 bases; unmatched bases: 5. CDR3 in DNA: TGTGCCAGCAGTGAAGGGGTAGCGGGAAACTACAATGAGCAGTTCTTC. As protein: CASSEGVAGNYNEQFF.

The table lists this clone with a count of one. The V and J genes are TRBV7-9 and TRBJ2-5; the D gene is possibly TRBD1 (6 bases). The V gene's germline CDR1 is SEHNR and CDR2 FQNEAQ (reference sequence). The CDR3 sequence is 13 residues long. Trimming left V 5 bases short and J 4 bases short, with 11 bases between. The CDR3 DNA is TGTGCCAGCAGCCTGGGGACATTAGAGACCCAGTACTTC. Translation gives CASSLGTLETQYF.

The rearrangement joins TRBV28 to TRBJ1-1; 10 bases are a match to TRBD1. The germline V gene has CDR1 MDHEN and CDR2 SYDVKM. The CDR3 is 13 amino acids. J lost 3 bases, V lost 7 bases, and 2 bases had no gene match. The CDR3 region is CASNGQGDTEAFF. DNA for the CDR3: TGTGCCAGCAATGGACAGGGGGACACTGAAGCTTTCTTT.

This sequence joins TRBV6-6 and TRBJ1-2; 8 nucleotides match TRBD1. This CDR3 spans 14 amino acids. Germline lookup yields CDR1 MNHNY and CDR2 SVGAGI (reference sequence). The junction had 11 bases not matched to a gene; V was cut back by 6 bases and J by 8 bases. The CDR3 bases are TGTGCCAGCAGGTCACAGGGGGAAGTGAGCGGCTACACCTTC. Amino acid sequence: CASRSQGEVSGYTF.

The count of this clone is one. The chain carries TRBV7-9 and TRBJ2-1; 12 bases match TRBD1. The V gene's germline CDR1 is SEHNR and CDR2 FQNEAQ (reference sequence). Trimming removed 3 bases from V and 7 bases from J; junction bases left unmatched: 13. This CDR3 comprises 18 residues. CDR3 nucleotide sequence: TGTGCCAGCAGCTTTAGGGAGATTGGGACAGGGGGCGAAAATGAGCAGTTCTTC. It codes for CASSFREIGTGGENEQFF.

The rearrangement uses TRBV4-3 and TRBJ2-7; D unclear. CDR3 length: 15 amino acids. V gave up 0 bases and J gave up 3 bases, with 12 bases separating them. Germline lookup yields CDR1 LGHNA and CDR2 YSLEER. The DNA of the CDR3 is TGCGCCAGCAGCCAAGAACGGAGTGCAATCTACGAGCAGTACTTC. Its protein is CASSQERSAIYEQYF.

The rearrangement uses TRBV7-9 and TRBJ1-2; no reliable D call. CDR1 SEHNR and CDR2 FQNEAQ come from the germline V gene (reference sequence). The CDR3 spans 13 residues. V was trimmed by 5 bases and J by 2 bases, leaving 9 bases between them. As DNA, the CDR3 is TGTGCCAGCAGCCCGACACCGAACTATGGCTACACCTTC. This encodes CASSPTPNYGYTF. Filled out from reference TRBV7-9 and TRBJ1-2, the complete variable domain reads DTGVSQNPRHKITKRGQNVTFRCDPISEHNRLYWYRQTLGQGPEFLTYFQNEAQLEKSRLLSDRFSAERPKGSFSTLEIQRTEQGDSAMYLCASSPTPNYGYTFGSGTRLTVV.

The rearrangement uses TRBV10-1 and TRBJ1-1; TRBD1 aligns across 7 bases. V lost 4 bases to trimming and J lost 4 bases; unmatched junction nucleotides: 6. The CDR3 consists of 14 residues. CDR1 is WNHNN, CDR2 SYGVQD, per germline (reference sequence). CDR3 protein: CASSGRGRGTEAFF. In DNA, the CDR3 is TGCGCCAGCAGTGGGAGGGGGCGTGGCACTGAAGCTTTCTTT.